This T cell receptor beta chain comes out of a study of blood T cells in healthy people across ages. Findings of the study overall: Leaving the PBMCs unsorted stopped any conclusive comparison of naive versus antigen-experienced cells.

As regards this clonotype: Its antigen is still unknown.

A second about 7 to 11 cycle PCR used barcoded and J-beta primers. Per-sample output comprised a minimum of 3 million paired-end reads containing CDR3. Each CDR3 protein gets one entry after TCRdb re-called the 5' RACE reads with MiXCR. The data show roughly 730,000 distinct CDR3 sequences, approximately 53% seen once. The length of the CDR3 is 11 residues. V was cut by 11 bases and J by 5 bases, with 12 bases left in between. CDR1 and CDR2 (germline): MGHDK, SYGVNS. The TCR originated in a man between 40 and 49 years old in good health. The sequenced material came from blood. This chain uses TRBV25-1 with TRBJ1-1, with D tentatively TRBD1 (5 bases). The chain's CDR3 is CAGRGLTEAFF. The CDR3 DNA reads as TGTGCCGGCCGGGGACTAACTGAAGCTTTCTTT.